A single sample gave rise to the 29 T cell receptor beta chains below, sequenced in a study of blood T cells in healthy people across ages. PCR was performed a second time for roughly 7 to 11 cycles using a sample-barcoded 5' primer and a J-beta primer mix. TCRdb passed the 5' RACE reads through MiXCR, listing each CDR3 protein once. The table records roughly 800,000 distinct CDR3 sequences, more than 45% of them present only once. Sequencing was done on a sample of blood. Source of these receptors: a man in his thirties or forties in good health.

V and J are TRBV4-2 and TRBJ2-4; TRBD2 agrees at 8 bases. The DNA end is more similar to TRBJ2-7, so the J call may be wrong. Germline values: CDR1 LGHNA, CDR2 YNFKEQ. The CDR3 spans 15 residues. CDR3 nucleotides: TGTGCCAGCAGCCAAGTTACAGCGGGAGTGGACGAGCAGTACTTC. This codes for CASSQVTAGVDEQYF.

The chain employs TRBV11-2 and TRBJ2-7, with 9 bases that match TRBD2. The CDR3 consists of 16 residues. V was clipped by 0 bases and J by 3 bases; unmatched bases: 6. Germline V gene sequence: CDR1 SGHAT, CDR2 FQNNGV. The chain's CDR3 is CASSLDLAGTYYEQYF. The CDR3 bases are TGTGCCAGCAGCTTAGACCTAGCGGGGACATACTACGAGCAGTACTTC.

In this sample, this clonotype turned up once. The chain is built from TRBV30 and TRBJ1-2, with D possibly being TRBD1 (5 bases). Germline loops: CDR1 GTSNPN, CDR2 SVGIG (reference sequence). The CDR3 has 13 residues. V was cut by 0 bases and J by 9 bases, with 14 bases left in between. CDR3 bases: TGTGCCTGGAGTGTCGGGGCGGTAGCGAGCTACACCTTC. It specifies CAWSVGAVASYTF.

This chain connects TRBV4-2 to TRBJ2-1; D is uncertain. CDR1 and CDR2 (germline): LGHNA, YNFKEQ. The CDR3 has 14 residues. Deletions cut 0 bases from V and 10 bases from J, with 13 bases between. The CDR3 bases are TGTGCCAGCAGCCAAGAGTGGCGAGTGACCGAGCAGTTCTTC. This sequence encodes CASSQEWRVTEQFF.

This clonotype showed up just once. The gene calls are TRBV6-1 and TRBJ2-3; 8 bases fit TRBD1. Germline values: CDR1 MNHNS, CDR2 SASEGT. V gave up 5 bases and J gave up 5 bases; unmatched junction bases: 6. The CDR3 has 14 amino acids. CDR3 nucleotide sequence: TGTGCCAGCAGTATCCGGACAGGGCGAGATACGCAGTATTTT. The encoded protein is CASSIRTGRDTQYF.

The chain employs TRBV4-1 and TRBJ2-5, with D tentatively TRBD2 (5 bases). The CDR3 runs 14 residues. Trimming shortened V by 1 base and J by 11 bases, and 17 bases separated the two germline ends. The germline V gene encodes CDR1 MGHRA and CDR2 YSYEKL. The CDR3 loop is CASSQVPLNSGQYF. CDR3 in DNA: TGCGCCAGCAGCCAAGTTCCTCTCAACTCGGGGCAGTACTTC.

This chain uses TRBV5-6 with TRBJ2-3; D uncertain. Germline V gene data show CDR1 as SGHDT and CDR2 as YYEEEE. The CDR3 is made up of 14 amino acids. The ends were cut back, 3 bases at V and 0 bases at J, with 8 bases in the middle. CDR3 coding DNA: TGTGCCAGCAGCTGGACCCAGAGCACAGATACGCAGTATTTT. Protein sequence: CASSWTQSTDTQYF.

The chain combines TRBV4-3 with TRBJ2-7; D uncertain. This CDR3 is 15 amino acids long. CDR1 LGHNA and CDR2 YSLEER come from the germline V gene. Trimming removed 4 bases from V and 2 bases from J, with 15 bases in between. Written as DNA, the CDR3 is TGCGCCAGCAGCCCAGATAACCTTCCAGCCTACGAGCAGTACTTC. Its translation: CASSPDNLPAYEQYF.

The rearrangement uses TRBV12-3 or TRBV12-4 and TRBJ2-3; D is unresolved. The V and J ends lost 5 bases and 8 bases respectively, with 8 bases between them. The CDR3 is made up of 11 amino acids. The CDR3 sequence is CASSPDGTQYF. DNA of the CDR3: TGTGCCAGCAGTCCTGACGGTACGCAGTATTTT.

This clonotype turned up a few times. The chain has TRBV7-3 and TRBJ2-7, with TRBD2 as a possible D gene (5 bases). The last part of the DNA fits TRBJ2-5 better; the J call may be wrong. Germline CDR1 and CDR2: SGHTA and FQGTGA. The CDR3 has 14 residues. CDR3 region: CASSLAPGKETQYF. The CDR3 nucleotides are TGTGCCAGCAGCTTAGCGCCGGGAAAAGAGACCCAGTACTTC.

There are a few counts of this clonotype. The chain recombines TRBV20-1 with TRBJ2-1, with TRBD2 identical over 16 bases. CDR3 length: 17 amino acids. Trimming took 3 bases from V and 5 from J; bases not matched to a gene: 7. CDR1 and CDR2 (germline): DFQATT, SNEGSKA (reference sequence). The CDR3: CSASSGLAGGHNNEQFF. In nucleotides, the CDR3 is TGCAGTGCTAGTTCGGGACTAGCGGGAGGGCACAACAATGAGCAGTTCTTC.

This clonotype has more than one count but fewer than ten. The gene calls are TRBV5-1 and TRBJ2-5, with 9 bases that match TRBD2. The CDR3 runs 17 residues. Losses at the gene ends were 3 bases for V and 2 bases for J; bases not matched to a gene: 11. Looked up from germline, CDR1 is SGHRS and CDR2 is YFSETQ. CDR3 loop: CASSYRVTSGTQETQYF. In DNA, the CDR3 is TGCGCCAGCAGCTACAGGGTGACTAGCGGTACTCAAGAGACCCAGTACTTC.

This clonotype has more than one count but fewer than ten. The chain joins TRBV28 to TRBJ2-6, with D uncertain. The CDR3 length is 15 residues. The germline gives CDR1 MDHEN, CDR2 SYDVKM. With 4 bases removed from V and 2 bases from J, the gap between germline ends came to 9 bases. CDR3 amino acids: CASSSELPGANVLTF. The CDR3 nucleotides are TGTGCCAGCAGTTCTGAGCTTCCTGGGGCCAACGTCCTGACTTTC. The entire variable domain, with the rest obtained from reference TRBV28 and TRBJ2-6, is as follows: DVKVTQSSRYLVKRTGEKVFLECVQDMDHENMFWYRQDPGLGLRLIYFSYDVKMKEKGDIPEGYSVSREKKERFSLILESASTNQTSMYLCASSSELPGANVLTFGAGSRLTVL.

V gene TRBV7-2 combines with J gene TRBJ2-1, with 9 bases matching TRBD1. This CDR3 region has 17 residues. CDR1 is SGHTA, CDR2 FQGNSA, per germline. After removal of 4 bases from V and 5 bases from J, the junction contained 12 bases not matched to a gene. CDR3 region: CASSSYGTGHTDNEQFF. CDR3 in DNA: TGTGCCAGCAGCTCGTACGGGACAGGGCATACGGACAATGAGCAGTTCTTC.

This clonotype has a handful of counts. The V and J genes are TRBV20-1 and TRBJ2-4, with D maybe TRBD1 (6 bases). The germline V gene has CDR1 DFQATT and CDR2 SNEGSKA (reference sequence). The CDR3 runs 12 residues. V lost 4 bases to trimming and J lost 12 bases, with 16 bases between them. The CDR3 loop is CSAKLQGLGQYF. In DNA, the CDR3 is TGCAGTGCTAAACTACAGGGTCTGGGTCAGTACTTC.

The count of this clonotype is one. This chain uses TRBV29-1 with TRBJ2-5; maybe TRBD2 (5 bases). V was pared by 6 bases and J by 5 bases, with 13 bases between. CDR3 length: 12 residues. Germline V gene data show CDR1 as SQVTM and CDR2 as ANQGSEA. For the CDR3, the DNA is TGCAGCGTCCCCAGCGGAAGTGAGACCCAGTACTTC. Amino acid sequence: CSVPSGSETQYF. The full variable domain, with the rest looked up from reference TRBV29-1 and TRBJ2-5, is SAVISQKPSRDICQRGTSLTIQCQVDSQVTMMFWYRQQPGQSLTLIATANQGSEATYESGFVIDKFPISRPNLTFSTLTVSNMSPEDSSIYLCSVPSGSETQYFGPGTRLLVL.

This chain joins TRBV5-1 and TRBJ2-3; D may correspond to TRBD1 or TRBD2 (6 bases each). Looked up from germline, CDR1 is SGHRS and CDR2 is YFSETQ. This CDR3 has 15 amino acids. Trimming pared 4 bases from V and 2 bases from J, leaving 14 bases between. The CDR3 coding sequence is TGCGCCAGCAGCGAGGGGGGCGTTAACACAGATACGCAGTATTTT. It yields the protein CASSEGGVNTDTQYF.

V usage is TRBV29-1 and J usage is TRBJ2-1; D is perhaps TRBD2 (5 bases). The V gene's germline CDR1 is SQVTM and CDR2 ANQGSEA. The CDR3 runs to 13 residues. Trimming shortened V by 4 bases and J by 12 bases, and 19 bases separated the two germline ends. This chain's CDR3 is CSVVGELGVWQFF. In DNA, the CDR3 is TGCAGCGTTGTCGGGGAGTTGGGAGTGTGGCAGTTCTTC.

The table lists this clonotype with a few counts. The CDR3, as DNA: TGCAGTGCTAGAGGGACAGTCAATGAGCAGTTCTTC. Protein: CSARGTVNEQFF. V usage is TRBV20-1 and J usage is TRBJ2-1; a weak D match, TRBD1 (6 bases). The germline CDR1 and CDR2 sequences are DFQATT and SNEGSKA (reference sequence). The CDR3 runs to 12 residues. The V end was cut by 1 base, the J end by 6 bases, with 7 bases between.

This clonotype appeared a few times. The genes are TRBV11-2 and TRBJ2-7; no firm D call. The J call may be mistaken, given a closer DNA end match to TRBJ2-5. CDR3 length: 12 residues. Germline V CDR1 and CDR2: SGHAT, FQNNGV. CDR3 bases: TGTGCCAGCAGCTTAGAGTGGGAGACCCAGTACTTC. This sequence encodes CASSLEWETQYF.

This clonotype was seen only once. This CDR3 is CASSPRGGEKLFF. The DNA for the CDR3 is TGTGCCAGCAGCCCCAGGGGTGGGGAAAAACTGTTTTTT. This chain uses TRBV7-9 with TRBJ1-4; possibly TRBD1 for D (6 bases). This CDR3 is 13 amino acids long. The ends were cut back, 5 bases at V and 8 bases at J, with 12 bases in the middle. CDR1 SEHNR and CDR2 FQNEAQ come from the germline V gene (reference sequence).

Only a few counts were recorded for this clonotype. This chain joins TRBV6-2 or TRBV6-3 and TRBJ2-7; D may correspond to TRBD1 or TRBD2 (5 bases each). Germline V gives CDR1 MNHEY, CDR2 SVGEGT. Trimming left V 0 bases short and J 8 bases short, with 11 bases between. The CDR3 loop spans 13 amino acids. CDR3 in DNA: TGTGCCAGCAGTTACTCGAGAGGGGATAAGCAGTACTTC. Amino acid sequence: CASSYSRGDKQYF.

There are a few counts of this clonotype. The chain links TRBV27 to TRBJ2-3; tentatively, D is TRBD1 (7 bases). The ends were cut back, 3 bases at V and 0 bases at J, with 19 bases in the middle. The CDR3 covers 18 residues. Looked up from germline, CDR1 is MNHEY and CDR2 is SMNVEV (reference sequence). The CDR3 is CASSFYDWDSGSTDTQYF. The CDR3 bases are TGTGCCAGCAGTTTTTATGATTGGGACAGCGGGAGCACAGATACGCAGTATTTT.

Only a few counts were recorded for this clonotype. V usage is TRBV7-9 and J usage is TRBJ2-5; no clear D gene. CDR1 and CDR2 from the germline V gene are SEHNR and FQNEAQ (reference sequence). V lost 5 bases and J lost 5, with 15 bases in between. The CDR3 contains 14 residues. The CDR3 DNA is TGTGCCAGCAGCCCCCGGGCTCTTCGGGAGACCCAGTACTTC. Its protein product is CASSPRALRETQYF.

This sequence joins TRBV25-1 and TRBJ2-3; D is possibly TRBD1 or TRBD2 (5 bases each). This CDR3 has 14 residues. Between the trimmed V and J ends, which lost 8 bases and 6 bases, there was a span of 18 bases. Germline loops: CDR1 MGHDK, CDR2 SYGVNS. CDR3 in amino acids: CASSRDGLVDTQYF. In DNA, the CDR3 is TGTGCCAGCTCCCGGGACGGACTTGTGGATACGCAGTATTTT.

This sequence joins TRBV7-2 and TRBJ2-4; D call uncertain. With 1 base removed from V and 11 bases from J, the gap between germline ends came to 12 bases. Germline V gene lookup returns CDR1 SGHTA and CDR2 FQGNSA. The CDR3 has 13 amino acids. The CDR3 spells CASSLVGLNLQYF. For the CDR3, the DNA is TGTGCCAGCAGCTTAGTAGGTCTGAACCTTCAGTACTTC. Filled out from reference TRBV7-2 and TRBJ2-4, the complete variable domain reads GAGVSQSPSNKVTEKGKDVELRCDPISGHTALYWYRQSLGQGLEFLIYFQGNSAPDKSGLPSDRFSAERTGGSVSTLTIQRTQQEDSAVYLCASSLVGLNLQYFGAGTRLSVL.

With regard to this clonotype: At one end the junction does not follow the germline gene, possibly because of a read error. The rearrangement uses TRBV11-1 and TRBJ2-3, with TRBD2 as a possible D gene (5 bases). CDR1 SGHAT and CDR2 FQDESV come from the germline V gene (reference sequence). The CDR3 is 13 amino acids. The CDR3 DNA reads TGTGCCAGCAGCGTAGCGTTTACAGATACGCAGTATTTT. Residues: CASSVAFTDTQYF.

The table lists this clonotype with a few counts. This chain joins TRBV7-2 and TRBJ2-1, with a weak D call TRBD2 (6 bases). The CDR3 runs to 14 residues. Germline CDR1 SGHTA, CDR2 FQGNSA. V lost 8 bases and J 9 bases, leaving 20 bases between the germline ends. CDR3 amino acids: CASSLAPPNTEQFF. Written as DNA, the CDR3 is TGTGCCAGCTCGCTAGCGCCCCCAAACACTGAGCAGTTCTTC. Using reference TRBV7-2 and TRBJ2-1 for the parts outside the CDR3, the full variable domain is GAGVSQSPSNKVTEKGKDVELRCDPISGHTALYWYRQSLGQGLEFLIYFQGNSAPDKSGLPSDRFSAERTGGSVSTLTIQRTQQEDSAVYLCASSLAPPNTEQFFGPGTRLTVL.

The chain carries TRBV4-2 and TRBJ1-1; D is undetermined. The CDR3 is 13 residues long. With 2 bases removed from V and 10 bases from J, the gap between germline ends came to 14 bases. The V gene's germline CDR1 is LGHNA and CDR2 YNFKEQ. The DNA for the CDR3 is TGTGCCAGCAGCCAATTGACCCCCGGGAGAGCTTTCTTT. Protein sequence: CASSQLTPGRAFF.